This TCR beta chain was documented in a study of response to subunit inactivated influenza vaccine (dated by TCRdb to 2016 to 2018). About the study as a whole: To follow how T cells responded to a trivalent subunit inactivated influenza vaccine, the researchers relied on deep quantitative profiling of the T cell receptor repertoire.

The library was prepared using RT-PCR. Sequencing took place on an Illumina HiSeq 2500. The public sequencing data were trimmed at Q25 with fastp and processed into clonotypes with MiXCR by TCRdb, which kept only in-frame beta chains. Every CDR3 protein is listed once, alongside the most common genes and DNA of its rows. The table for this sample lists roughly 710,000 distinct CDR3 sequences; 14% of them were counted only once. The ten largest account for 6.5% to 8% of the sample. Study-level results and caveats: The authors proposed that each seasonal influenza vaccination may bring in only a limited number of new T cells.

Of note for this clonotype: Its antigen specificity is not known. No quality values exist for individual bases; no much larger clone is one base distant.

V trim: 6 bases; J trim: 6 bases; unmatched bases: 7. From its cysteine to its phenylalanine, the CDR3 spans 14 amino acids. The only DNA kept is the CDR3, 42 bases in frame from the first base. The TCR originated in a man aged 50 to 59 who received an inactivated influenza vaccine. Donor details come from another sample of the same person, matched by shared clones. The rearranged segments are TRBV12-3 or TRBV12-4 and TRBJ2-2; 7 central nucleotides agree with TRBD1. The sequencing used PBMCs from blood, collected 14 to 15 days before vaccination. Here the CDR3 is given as CASRTGIRAGELFF. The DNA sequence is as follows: TGTGCCAGCAGGACAGGGATCCGGGCCGGGGAGCTGTTTTTT.